Included here is one TCR beta chain sequence, with context. The clone's antigen remains unknown. Per-base qualities were not stored, and no clone one base away is much larger. V is pared back by 4 bases and J by 2 bases, with 12 bases lying between the germline termini. The germline V gene (reference sequence) gives CDR1 as MNHEY and CDR2 as SMNVEV. There are 16 amino acids in the CDR3, from cysteine to phenylalanine inclusive. Just the 48-base CDR3 DNA is kept, in frame starting at base 1. This sample was taken from a study of cytomegalovirus exposure and HLA in healthy donors (TCRdb year 2017). Some background on the complete study: The 666 repertoires of the first cohort and the 95 to 150 validation repertoires were produced on the same platform, according to a later analysis. The study aimed to test whether cataloging public T cell receptors could reveal signatures of past pathogen exposure. In addition to the first cohort of 666 subjects, a separate validation cohort of 100 to 150 different subjects was used. To predict cytomegalovirus infection status, the study combined high-throughput TCR immunosequencing, statistical association of individual TCRs with disease status, and machine learning.

The library relied on the immunoSEQ multiplex PCR assay. The source study handled its data this way. To diagnose cytomegalovirus status from the catalog of TCR beta chain sequences, a statistical classification framework was built. The table comes from immuneACCESS by way of TCRdb, which keeps in-frame sequences with V and J called. Part of the clones is missing from these tables; in studies checked, under half for an unresolved V gene and the rest for unknown reasons. V and J calls and clone size follow that table, whereas D and trimming were derived from the DNA. This sample gives some 140,000 clones in total; about 86% of them show up just once. 2% to 2.5% of the sample is in the top ten clones. Beyond this particular receptor, the publication reports: Subsequent analysis determined that TCRs grouped into clusters in the first cohort also showed a tendency toward co-occurrence across the 130 or so validation repertoires, and approximately 93% of cluster scores exceeded 0. In vitro tests confirmed that a few of the cytomegalovirus-associated TCR beta chains recognize cytomegalovirus antigens. In both the original and validation cohorts, the classifier was reported to diagnose cytomegalovirus status with high specificity and sensitivity. While some public TCRs were present in many individuals, most TCR sequences turned up only very rarely across donors. The authors suggested that the approach could potentially be extended to other disease states and immunological phenotypes. A later analysis lacked HLA typing for the validation cohort, so it scored co-occurrence in that cohort across all 130 or so repertoires. In the study, 150 to 200 TCR beta chains were listed as associated with cytomegalovirus.

Donors formed part of the validation cohort, which comprised about 120 subjects and was distinct from the first cohort of under 850 subjects. Sequencing was performed on PBMCs. The chain employs TRBV27 and TRBJ2-6; perhaps TRBD1 is the D gene, with 6 bases matching. This receptor was obtained from a human donor in good health. The CDR3 protein: CASSSYRDAGANVLTF. In nucleotide form, the sequence is TGTGCCAGCAGTTCCTACAGGGACGCTGGGGCCAACGTCCTGACTTTC.